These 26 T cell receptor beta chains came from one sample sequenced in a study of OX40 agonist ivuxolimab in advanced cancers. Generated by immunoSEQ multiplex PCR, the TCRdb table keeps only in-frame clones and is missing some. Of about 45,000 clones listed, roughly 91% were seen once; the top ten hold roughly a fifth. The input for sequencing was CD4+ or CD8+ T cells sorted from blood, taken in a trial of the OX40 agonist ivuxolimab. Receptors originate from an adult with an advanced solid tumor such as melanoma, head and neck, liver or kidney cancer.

CDR3 nucleotides: TGTGCCAGCAGCCTCTCCGACAGCTATGGTCTCTATGATGAGCAGTTCTTC. It codes for CASSLSDSYGLYDEQFF. The V call is TRBV11-2, the J call TRBJ2-1; TRBD1 might be the D (5 bases). This CDR3 comprises 17 residues. V was cut by 5 bases and J by 8 bases, with 25 bases left in between. Germline V lookup: CDR1 SGHAT, CDR2 FQNNGV. The full variable domain, completed using reference TRBV11-2 and TRBJ2-1, is EAGVAQSPRYKIIEKRQSVAFWCNPISGHATLYWYQQILGQGPKLLIQFQNNGVVDDSQLPKDRFSAERLKGVDSTLKIQPAKLEDSAVYLCASSLSDSYGLYDEQFFGPGTRLTVL.

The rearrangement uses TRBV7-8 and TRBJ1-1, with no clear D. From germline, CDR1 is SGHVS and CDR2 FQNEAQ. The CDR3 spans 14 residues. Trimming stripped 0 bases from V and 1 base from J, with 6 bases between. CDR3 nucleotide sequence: TGTGCCAGCAGCTTAGCTCGGGGGAACACTGAAGCTTTCTTT. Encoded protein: CASSLARGNTEAFF.

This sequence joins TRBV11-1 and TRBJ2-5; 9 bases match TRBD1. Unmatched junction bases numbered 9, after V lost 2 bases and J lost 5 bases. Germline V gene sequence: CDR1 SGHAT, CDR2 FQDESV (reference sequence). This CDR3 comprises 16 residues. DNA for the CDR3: TGTGCCAGCAGCTTATCACCGGGACAGGGATGGGAGACCCAGTACTTC. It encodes CASSLSPGQGWETQYF.

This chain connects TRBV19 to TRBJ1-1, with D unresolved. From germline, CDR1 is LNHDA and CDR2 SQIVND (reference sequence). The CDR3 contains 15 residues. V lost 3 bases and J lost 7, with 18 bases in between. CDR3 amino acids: CASSMSAYTPVEAFF. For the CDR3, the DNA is TGTGCCAGTAGTATGTCAGCTTACACCCCAGTTGAAGCTTTCTTT.

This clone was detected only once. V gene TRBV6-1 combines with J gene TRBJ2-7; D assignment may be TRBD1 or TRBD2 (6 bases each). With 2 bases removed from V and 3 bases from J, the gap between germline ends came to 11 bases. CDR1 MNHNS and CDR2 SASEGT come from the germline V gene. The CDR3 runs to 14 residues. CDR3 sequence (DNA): TGTGCCAGCAGTGAAATGGGGGGCGGCTACGAGCAGTACTTC. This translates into CASSEMGGGYEQYF.

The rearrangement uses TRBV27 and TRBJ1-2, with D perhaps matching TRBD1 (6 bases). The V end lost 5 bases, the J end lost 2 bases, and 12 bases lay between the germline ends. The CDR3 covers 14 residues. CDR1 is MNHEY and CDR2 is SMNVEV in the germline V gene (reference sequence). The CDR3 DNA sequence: TGTGCCAGCAGTCTACAGGGCCCCAACTATGGCTACACCTTC. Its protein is CASSLQGPNYGYTF.

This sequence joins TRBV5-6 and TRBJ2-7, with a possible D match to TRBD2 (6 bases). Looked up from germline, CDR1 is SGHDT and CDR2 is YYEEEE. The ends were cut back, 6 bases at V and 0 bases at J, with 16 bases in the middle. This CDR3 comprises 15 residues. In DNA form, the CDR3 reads TGTGCCAGCACGCAGGAGGGCCGCAGCTCCTACGAGCAGTACTTC. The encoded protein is CASTQEGRSSYEQYF.

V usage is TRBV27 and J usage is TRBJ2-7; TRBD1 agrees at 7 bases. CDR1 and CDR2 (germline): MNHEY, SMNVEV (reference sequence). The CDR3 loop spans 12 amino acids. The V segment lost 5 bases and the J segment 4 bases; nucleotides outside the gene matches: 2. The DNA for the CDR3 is TGTGCCAGCAGTGGACAGGATTACGAGCAGTACTTC. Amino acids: CASSGQDYEQYF.

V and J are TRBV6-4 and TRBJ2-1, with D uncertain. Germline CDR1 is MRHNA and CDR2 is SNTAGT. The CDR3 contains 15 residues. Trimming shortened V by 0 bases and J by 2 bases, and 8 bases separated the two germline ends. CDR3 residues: CASSDSLVAYNEQFF. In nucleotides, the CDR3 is TGTGCCAGCAGTGACTCCCTTGTCGCCTACAATGAGCAGTTCTTC.

DNA of the CDR3: TGTGCCAGCAGTTTCTTGACCTCCGATGAGCAGTTCTTC. Translated: CASSFLTSDEQFF. V and J are TRBV27 and TRBJ2-1; no firm D call. The CDR3 runs 13 residues. Germline loops: CDR1 MNHEY, CDR2 SMNVEV (reference sequence). Trimming removed 3 bases at V and 8 bases at J, with 11 bases between.

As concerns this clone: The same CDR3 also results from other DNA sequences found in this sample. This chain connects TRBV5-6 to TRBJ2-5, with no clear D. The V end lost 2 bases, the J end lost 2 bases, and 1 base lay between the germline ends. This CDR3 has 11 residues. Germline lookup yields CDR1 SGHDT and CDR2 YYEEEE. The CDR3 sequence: CASSFQETQYF. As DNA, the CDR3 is TGTGCCAGCAGCTTTCAAGAGACCCAGTACTTC.

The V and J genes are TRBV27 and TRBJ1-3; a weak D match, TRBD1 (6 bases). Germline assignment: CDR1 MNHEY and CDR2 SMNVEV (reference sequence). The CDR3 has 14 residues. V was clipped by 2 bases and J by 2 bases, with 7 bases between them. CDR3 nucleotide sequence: TGTGCCAGCAGTTTACAGGGGACTGGAAACACCATATATTTT. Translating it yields CASSLQGTGNTIYF.

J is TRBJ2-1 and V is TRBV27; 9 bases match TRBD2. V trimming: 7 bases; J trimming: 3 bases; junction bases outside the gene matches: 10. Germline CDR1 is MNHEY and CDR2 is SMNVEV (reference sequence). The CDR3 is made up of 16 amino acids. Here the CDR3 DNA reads TGTGCCAGCATTCCCTCCGGGACTAGCAACTACAATGAGCAGTTCTTC. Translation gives CASIPSGTSNYNEQFF.

The CDR3 DNA is TGTGCTTCCCCTGGGGGTGTCGGGGAGCTGTTTTTT. Amino acids: CASPGGVGELFF. V and J are TRBV6-4 and TRBJ2-2, with D possibly being TRBD1 or TRBD2 (5 bases each). Looked up from germline, CDR1 is MRHNA and CDR2 is SNTAGT. This CDR3 is built from 12 residues.

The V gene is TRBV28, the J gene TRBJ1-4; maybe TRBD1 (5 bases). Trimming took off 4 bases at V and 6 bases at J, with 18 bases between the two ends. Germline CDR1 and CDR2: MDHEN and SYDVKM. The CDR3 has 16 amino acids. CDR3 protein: CASSSPPPGRYEKLFF. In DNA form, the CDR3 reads TGTGCCAGCAGTTCCCCCCCGCCGGGACGGTATGAAAAACTGTTTTTT. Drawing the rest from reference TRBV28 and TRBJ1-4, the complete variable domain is DVKVTQSSRYLVKRTGEKVFLECVQDMDHENMFWYRQDPGLGLRLIYFSYDVKMKEKGDIPEGYSVSREKKERFSLILESASTNQTSMYLCASSSPPPGRYEKLFFGSGTQLSVL.

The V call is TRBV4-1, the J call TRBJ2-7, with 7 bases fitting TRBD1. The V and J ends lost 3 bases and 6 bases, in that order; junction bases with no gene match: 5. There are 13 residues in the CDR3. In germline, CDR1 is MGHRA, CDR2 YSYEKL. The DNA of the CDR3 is TGCGCCAGCAGCCAGTCACAGGGGACCGAGCAGTACTTC. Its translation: CASSQSQGTEQYF.

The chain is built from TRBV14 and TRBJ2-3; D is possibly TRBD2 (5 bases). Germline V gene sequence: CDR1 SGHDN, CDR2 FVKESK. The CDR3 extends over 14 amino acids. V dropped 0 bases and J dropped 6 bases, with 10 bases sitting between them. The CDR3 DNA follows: TGTGCCAGCAGCCAAGAGGCGGGTGCTGATACGCAGTATTTT. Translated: CASSQEAGADTQYF.

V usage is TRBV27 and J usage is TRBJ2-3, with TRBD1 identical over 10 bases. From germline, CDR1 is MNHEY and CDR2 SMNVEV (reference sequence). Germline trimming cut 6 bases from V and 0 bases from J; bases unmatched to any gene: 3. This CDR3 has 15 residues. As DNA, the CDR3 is TGTGCCAGCAGGCGACAGGGGGCAAGCACAGATACGCAGTATTTT. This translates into CASRRQGASTDTQYF.

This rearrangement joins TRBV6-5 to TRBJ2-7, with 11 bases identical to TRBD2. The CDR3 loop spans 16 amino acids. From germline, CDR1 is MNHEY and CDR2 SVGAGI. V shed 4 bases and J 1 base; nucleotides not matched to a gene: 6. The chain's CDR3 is CASSFGLAGGSYEQYF. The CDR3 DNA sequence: TGTGCCAGCAGTTTTGGCCTAGCGGGAGGATCCTACGAGCAGTACTTC.

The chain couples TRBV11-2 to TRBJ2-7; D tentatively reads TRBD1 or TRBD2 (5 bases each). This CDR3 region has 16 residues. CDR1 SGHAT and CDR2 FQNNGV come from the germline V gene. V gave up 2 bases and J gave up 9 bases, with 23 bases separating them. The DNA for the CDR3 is TGTGCCAGCAGCTTAATCCCGCAAGGGACCCTTATTTGGCAGTACTTC. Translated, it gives CASSLIPQGTLIWQYF.

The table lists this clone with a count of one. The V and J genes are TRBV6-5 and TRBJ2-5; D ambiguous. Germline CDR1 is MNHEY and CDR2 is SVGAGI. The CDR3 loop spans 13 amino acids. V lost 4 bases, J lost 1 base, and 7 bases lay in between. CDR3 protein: CASSSKFQETQYF. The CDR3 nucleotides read TGTGCCAGCAGTTCCAAGTTCCAAGAGACCCAGTACTTC.

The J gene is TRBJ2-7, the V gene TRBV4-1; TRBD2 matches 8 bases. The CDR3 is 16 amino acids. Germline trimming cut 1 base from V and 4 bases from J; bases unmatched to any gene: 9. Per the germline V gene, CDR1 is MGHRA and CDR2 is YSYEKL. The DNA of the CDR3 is TGCGCCAGCAGCCAAGTGCGGGGGGCGGGGTATTACGAGCAGTACTTC. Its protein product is CASSQVRGAGYYEQYF.

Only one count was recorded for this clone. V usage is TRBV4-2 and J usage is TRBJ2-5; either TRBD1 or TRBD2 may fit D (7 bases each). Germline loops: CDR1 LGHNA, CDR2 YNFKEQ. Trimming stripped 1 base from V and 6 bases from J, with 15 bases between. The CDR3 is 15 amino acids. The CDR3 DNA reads TGTGCCAGCAGCCAAGGGGCGGGGAGGGGGCAGACCCAGTACTTC. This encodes CASSQGAGRGQTQYF.

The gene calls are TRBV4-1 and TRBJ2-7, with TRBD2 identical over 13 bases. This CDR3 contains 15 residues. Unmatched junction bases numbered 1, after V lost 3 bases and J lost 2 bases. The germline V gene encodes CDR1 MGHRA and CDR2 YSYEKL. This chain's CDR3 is CASSQGLAGPYEQYF. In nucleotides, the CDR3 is TGCGCCAGCAGCCAGGGACTAGCGGGGCCCTACGAGCAGTACTTC.

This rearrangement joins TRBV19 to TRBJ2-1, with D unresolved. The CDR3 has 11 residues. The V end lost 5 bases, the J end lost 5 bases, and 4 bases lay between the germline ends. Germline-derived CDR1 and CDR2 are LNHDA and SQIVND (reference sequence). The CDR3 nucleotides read TGTGCCAGTAGTCTTAACAATGAGCAGTTCTTC. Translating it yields CASSLNNEQFF.

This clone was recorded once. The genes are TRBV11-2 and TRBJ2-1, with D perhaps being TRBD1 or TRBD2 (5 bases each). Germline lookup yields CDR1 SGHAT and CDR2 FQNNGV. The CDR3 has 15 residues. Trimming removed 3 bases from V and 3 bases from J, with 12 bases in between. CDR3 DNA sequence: TGTGCCAGCAGCTTCCAGGGTGACTACTACAATGAGCAGTTCTTC. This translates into CASSFQGDYYNEQFF.